Below, 5 T cell receptor beta chains from the same sample are listed, as sequenced in a study of cytomegalovirus exposure and HLA in healthy donors. The PCR ran on 60 Vbeta and 13 Jbeta primers. The protocol was immunoSEQ multiplex PCR, while the TCRdb copy is restricted to in-frame clones and leaves out a portion. This sample has 200,000 to 250,000 clones, with less than 85% found just once. Specimen: PBMCs. The receptors were sampled from a man aged 18 to 29 in good health and CMV-seronegative.

The genes are TRBV11-3 and TRBJ2-3; possible D gene TRBD1, 6 bases. Between the trimmed V and J ends, which lost 2 bases and 5 bases, there was a span of 11 bases. There are 14 residues in the CDR3. In germline, CDR1 is SGHNT, CDR2 YENEEA. The CDR3 region has the DNA TGTGCCAGCAGCTTATGGCAGGGGCAAGATACGCAGTATTTT. Amino acids: CASSLWQGQDTQYF.

This clone was found once. The J gene is TRBJ1-5, the V gene TRBV11-2; TRBD1 aligns across 7 bases. Germline V gene data show CDR1 as SGHAT and CDR2 as FQNNGV. The CDR3 is 13 residues long. V trimming: 6 bases; J trimming: 7 bases; junction bases outside the gene matches: 6. In DNA form, the CDR3 reads TGTGCCAGCAGTTCAGACAGGGCCCAGCCCCAGCATTTT. This sequence encodes CASSSDRAQPQHF.

V is TRBV5-6 and J is TRBJ2-7; D is ambiguous. This CDR3 is built from 12 residues. V lost 0 bases to trimming and J lost 4 bases, with 5 bases between them. Germline loops: CDR1 SGHDT, CDR2 YYEEEE. The chain's CDR3 is CASSLEEYEQYF. The CDR3 DNA is TGTGCCAGCAGCTTGGAGGAGTACGAGCAGTACTTC.

The genes are TRBV2 and TRBJ1-2; TRBD1 might be the D (5 bases). Trimming left V 4 bases short and J 6 bases short, with 12 bases between. The CDR3 length is 13 residues. Looked up from germline, CDR1 is SNHLY and CDR2 is FYNNEI. The DNA of the CDR3 is TGTGCCAGCAGTGGACAGAGGTCGGATGGCTACACCTTC. Translation gives CASSGQRSDGYTF.

This clone turned up a few times. The chain combines TRBV19 with TRBJ1-3; D may be TRBD1 (5 bases). V gave up 6 bases and J gave up 2 bases, with 11 bases separating them. This CDR3 is 14 amino acids long. Germline values: CDR1 LNHDA, CDR2 SQIVND (reference sequence). This chain's CDR3 is CASRPTGTGNTIYF. DNA of the CDR3: TGTGCCAGTAGACCTACAGGCACTGGAAACACCATATATTTT. Using reference TRBV19 and TRBJ1-3 for the parts outside the CDR3, the full variable domain is DGGITQSPKYLFRKEGQNVTLSCEQNLNHDAMYWYRQDPGQGLRLIYYSQIVNDFQKGDIAEGYSVSREKKESFPLTVTSAQKNPTAFYLCASRPTGTGNTIYFGEGSWLTVV.